These T cell receptor beta chains were read from a single sample in a study of CD8 T cells in Susac syndrome. TCRdb re-called the immunoSEQ multiplex PCR reads through MiXCR, storing one row per CDR3 protein. Of approximately 230,000 distinct CDR3 sequences in the sample, 85% to 95% were seen once. What was sequenced was CD4+ T cells from PBMCs. These receptors all stem from a human donor with multiple sclerosis. Each CDR3 is given with its conserved first and last residue. A D gene is named only where the DNA matches it firmly. Clone size, where shown, is once, few, many, or a class for clones that have expanded.

clone size: .; V gene: TRBV5-1; J gene: TRBJ2-3; D gene: .; CDR3 DNA: TGCGCCAGCAGCTTGGACTTCGGCACAGATACGCAGTATTTT; CDR3 protein: CASSLDFGTDTQYF
clone size: .; V gene: TRBV28; J gene: TRBJ1-2; D gene: .; CDR3 DNA: TGTGCCGCTCGAGGGATAGGGGTTGGAACGACCCATGGCTACACCTTC; CDR3 protein: CAARGIGVGTTHGYTF
clone size: once; V gene: TRBV3-1; J gene: TRBJ2-1; D gene: .; CDR3 DNA: TGTGCCAGCAGCCAAGGTGTAGGGAACTACAATGAGCAGTTCTTC; CDR3 protein: CASSQGVGNYNEQFF
clone size: .; V gene: TRBV2; J gene: TRBJ2-5; D gene: .; CDR3 DNA: TGTGCCAGCAGTGAAATAATGGGGCAAGAGACCCAGTACTTC; CDR3 protein: CASSEIMGQETQYF
clone size: .; V gene: TRBV7-6; J gene: TRBJ2-1; D gene: TRBD1; CDR3 DNA: TGTGCCAGCCAGGGTCGGGACAGGTCTAGCTCCTACAATGAGCAGTTCTTC; CDR3 protein: CASQGRDRSSSYNEQFF
clone size: once; V gene: TRBV7-2; J gene: TRBJ2-2; D gene: TRBD2; CDR3 DNA: TGTGCCAGCAGCTTAACGGCTAGCGGATTTAACACCGGGGAGCTGTTTTTT; CDR3 protein: CASSLTASGFNTGELFF
clone size: .; V gene: TRBV25-1; J gene: TRBJ2-7; D gene: .; CDR3 DNA: TGTGCCAGCAGTGAGACCACCTACGAGCAGTACTTC; CDR3 protein: CASSETTYEQYF
clone size: .; V gene: TRBV29-1; J gene: TRBJ2-2; D gene: .; CDR3 DNA: TGCAGCGTTGAACAGGCCGGGGAGCTGTTTTTT; CDR3 protein: CSVEQAGELFF
clone size: few; V gene: TRBV18; J gene: TRBJ2-3; D gene: .; CDR3 DNA: TGTGCCAGCTCACCATCTGATACGCAGTATTTT; CDR3 protein: CASSPSDTQYF
clone size: .; V gene: TRBV30; J gene: TRBJ2-2; D gene: .; CDR3 DNA: TGTGCCTGGCTTGGGTACACCGGGGAGCTGTTTTTT; CDR3 protein: CAWLGYTGELFF
clone size: .; V gene: TRBV24-1; J gene: TRBJ2-2; D gene: .; CDR3 DNA: TGTGCCACCAGTGACTCGTTATTGACAGCTACCGCCGGGGAGCTGTTTTTT; CDR3 protein: CATSDSLLTATAGELFF
clone size: once; V gene: TRBV5-6; J gene: TRBJ2-7; D gene: .; CDR3 DNA: TGTGCCAGCAGCTTGCTGGGTTCGACCTACGAGCAGTACTTC; CDR3 protein: CASSLLGSTYEQYF
clone size: .; V gene: TRBV19; J gene: TRBJ1-3; D gene: .; CDR3 DNA: TGTGCCAGTAGTATAGATTCAGATGGAAACACCATATATTTT; CDR3 protein: CASSIDSDGNTIYF
clone size: .; V gene: TRBV10-3; J gene: TRBJ1-2; D gene: .; CDR3 DNA: TGTGCCATCAGTGAGTCTGTCTATGGCTACACCTTC; CDR3 protein: CAISESVYGYTF
clone size: .; V gene: TRBV19; J gene: TRBJ1-5; D gene: .; CDR3 DNA: TGTGCCAGTAGTATTTCGACGGCTAGCAATCAGCCCCAGCATTTT; CDR3 protein: CASSISTASNQPQHF
clone size: .; V gene: TRBV7-3; J gene: TRBJ1-2; D gene: TRBD1; CDR3 DNA: TGTGCCAGCAGCTTATCCCCAGGGGGTGGCTACACCTTC; CDR3 protein: CASSLSPGGGYTF
clone size: .; V gene: TRBV27; J gene: TRBJ1-5; D gene: .; CDR3 DNA: TGTGCCAGCAAGGACTTAACCAGCGGCCGTAATCAGCCCCAGCATTTT; CDR3 protein: CASKDLTSGRNQPQHF
clone size: .; V gene: TRBV29-1; J gene: TRBJ1-1; D gene: .; CDR3 DNA: TGCAGCGTTGAAGTCCGGAGAGAATTCACTGAAGCTTTCTTT; CDR3 protein: CSVEVRREFTEAFF
clone size: .; V gene: TRBV2; J gene: TRBJ2-1; D gene: .; CDR3 DNA: TGTGCCAGCAGGGTTGAAGTAGCTGGAGGCAATGAGCAGTTCTTC; CDR3 protein: CASRVEVAGGNEQFF
clone size: .; V gene: TRBV12-3/TRBV12-4; J gene: TRBJ2-5; D gene: .; CDR3 DNA: TGTGCCAGCAGCCAAACCGGGACGGAAAAAGAGACCCAGTACTTC; CDR3 protein: CASSQTGTEKETQYF
clone size: .; V gene: TRBV5-6; J gene: TRBJ1-2; D gene: TRBD1; CDR3 DNA: TGTGCCAGTACGACAGGGGGGAGTGGCTACACCTTC; CDR3 protein: CASTTGGSGYTF
clone size: .; V gene: TRBV15; J gene: TRBJ1-2; D gene: .; CDR3 DNA: TGTGCCACCAGCAGAGATAAGAAAACGGTTTATGGCTACACCTTC; CDR3 protein: CATSRDKKTVYGYTF
clone size: .; V gene: TRBV5-1; J gene: TRBJ1-2; D gene: .; CDR3 DNA: TGCGCCAGCAGCTTGGGCCCTGAGGAAGGCTACACCTTC; CDR3 protein: CASSLGPEEGYTF
clone size: once; V gene: TRBV7-9; J gene: TRBJ1-5; D gene: TRBD1; CDR3 DNA: TGTGCCAGCAGCAGGGACAGTTATCAGCCCCAGCATTTT; CDR3 protein: CASSRDSYQPQHF
clone size: .; V gene: TRBV20-1; J gene: TRBJ2-3; D gene: TRBD2; CDR3 DNA: TGCAGTGCTAGGGCCATGACTAGCGCGCCAGATACGCAGTATTTT; CDR3 protein: CSARAMTSAPDTQYF
clone size: .; V gene: TRBV6-1; J gene: TRBJ1-1; D gene: .; CDR3 DNA: TGTGCCAGCAATCAGTATACCACTGAAGCTTTCTTT; CDR3 protein: CASNQYTTEAFF
clone size: .; V gene: TRBV3-1; J gene: TRBJ1-3; D gene: .; CDR3 DNA: TGTGCCAGCAGCCAAGGTTTAAGGGGACACACCATATATTTT; CDR3 protein: CASSQGLRGHTIYF
clone size: .; V gene: TRBV14; J gene: TRBJ2-2; D gene: .; CDR3 DNA: TGTGCCAGCAGGGAATCGAGCACCGGGGAGCTGTTTTTT; CDR3 protein: CASRESSTGELFF
clone size: .; V gene: TRBV5-4; J gene: TRBJ1-1; D gene: .; CDR3 DNA: TGTGCCAGCAGCAACGGAAATTTTGGCACTGAAGCTTTCTTT; CDR3 protein: CASSNGNFGTEAFF
clone size: .; V gene: TRBV5-4; J gene: TRBJ2-3; D gene: .; CDR3 DNA: TGTGCCAGCAGCGCCCCGGGACCGGCAGCAGATACGCAGTATTTT; CDR3 protein: CASSAPGPAADTQYF
clone size: .; V gene: TRBV12-3/TRBV12-4; J gene: TRBJ2-1; D gene: .; CDR3 DNA: TGTGCCAGCAGTCCCTCTAGGTACAATGAGCAGTTCTTC; CDR3 protein: CASSPSRYNEQFF
clone size: once; V gene: TRBV28; J gene: TRBJ1-5; D gene: .; CDR3 DNA: TGTGCCAGCAGTTTACCGGTGGGAGGTCAGCCCCAGCATTTT; CDR3 protein: CASSLPVGGQPQHF
clone size: .; V gene: TRBV19; J gene: TRBJ2-1; D gene: .; CDR3 DNA: TGTGCCAGACACAATGAGCAGTTCTTC; CDR3 protein: CARHNEQFF
clone size: .; V gene: TRBV3-1; J gene: TRBJ2-3; D gene: TRBD2; CDR3 DNA: TGTGCCAGCAGCCAAGGTCTAGCGGGAACGTATACGCAGTATTTT; CDR3 protein: CASSQGLAGTYTQYF
clone size: .; V gene: TRBV4-1; J gene: TRBJ1-5; D gene: .; CDR3 DNA: TGCGCCAGCAGCCCAGGCCTGGGATCCGGTCAGCCCCAGCATTTT; CDR3 protein: CASSPGLGSGQPQHF
clone size: .; V gene: TRBV20-1; J gene: TRBJ2-5; D gene: TRBD1; CDR3 DNA: TGCAGTGCTGACGGTCACAGGGGACAACAAGAGACCCAGTACTTC; CDR3 protein: CSADGHRGQQETQYF
clone size: .; V gene: TRBV4-1; J gene: TRBJ2-2; D gene: TRBD2; CDR3 DNA: TGCGCCAGCAGCCCGCTCCCGGCGGGAGGCAACGCGAACACCGGGGAGCTGTTTTTT; CDR3 protein: CASSPLPAGGNANTGELFF
clone size: .; V gene: TRBV3-1; J gene: TRBJ2-6; D gene: .; CDR3 DNA: TGTGCCAGCAGCCAAGATCCAGGTGGGGCCAACGTCCTGACTTTC; CDR3 protein: CASSQDPGGANVLTF
clone size: .; V gene: TRBV4-1; J gene: TRBJ1-4; D gene: .; CDR3 DNA: TGCGCCAGCAGCCAAGGACAGATAGAAAAACTGTTTTTT; CDR3 protein: CASSQGQIEKLFF
clone size: .; V gene: TRBV3-1; J gene: TRBJ2-3; D gene: TRBD2; CDR3 DNA: TGTGCCAGCAGCCAAGTAGGCGGGGGGGCCTCGGATACGCAGTATTTT; CDR3 protein: CASSQVGGGASDTQYF
clone size: .; V gene: TRBV18; J gene: TRBJ2-5; D gene: .; CDR3 DNA: TGTGCCAGCTCACCCGAGACAGGACTTCAAGAGACCCAGTACTTC; CDR3 protein: CASSPETGLQETQYF
clone size: .; V gene: TRBV3-1; J gene: TRBJ1-6; D gene: .; CDR3 DNA: TGTGCCAGCAGCCAATCTCAAGTAGGTGACTCACCCCTCCACTTT; CDR3 protein: CASSQSQVGDSPLHF
clone size: .; V gene: TRBV20-1; J gene: TRBJ1-1; D gene: .; CDR3 DNA: TGCAGTGGTGAACAGGGCTCTGAAGCTTTCTTT; CDR3 protein: CSGEQGSEAFF
clone size: .; V gene: TRBV5-1; J gene: TRBJ1-4; D gene: .; CDR3 DNA: TGCGCCAGCAGCTTGGTAGGGTCACGTGAAAAACTGTTTTTT; CDR3 protein: CASSLVGSREKLFF
clone size: .; V gene: TRBV20-1; J gene: TRBJ2-7; D gene: .; CDR3 DNA: TGCAGTGCTAGAGATCACGGCACCTCCTACGAGCAGTACTTC; CDR3 protein: CSARDHGTSYEQYF
clone size: .; V gene: TRBV7-2; J gene: TRBJ2-3; D gene: .; CDR3 DNA: TGTGCCAGCAGCTTAGTAGCTACCCCAGATACGCAGTATTTT; CDR3 protein: CASSLVATPDTQYF
clone size: .; V gene: TRBV12-3/TRBV12-4; J gene: TRBJ1-3; D gene: TRBD1; CDR3 DNA: TGTGCCAGCAGCCTTGGACAGGCACAAGGGTATTCGACCATATATTTT; CDR3 protein: CASSLGQAQGYSTIYF
clone size: .; V gene: TRBV20-1; J gene: TRBJ1-5; D gene: .; CDR3 DNA: TGCAGTGCTAGAGAACAGGGTCCGAAATTTCAGCCCCAGCATTTT; CDR3 protein: CSAREQGPKFQPQHF